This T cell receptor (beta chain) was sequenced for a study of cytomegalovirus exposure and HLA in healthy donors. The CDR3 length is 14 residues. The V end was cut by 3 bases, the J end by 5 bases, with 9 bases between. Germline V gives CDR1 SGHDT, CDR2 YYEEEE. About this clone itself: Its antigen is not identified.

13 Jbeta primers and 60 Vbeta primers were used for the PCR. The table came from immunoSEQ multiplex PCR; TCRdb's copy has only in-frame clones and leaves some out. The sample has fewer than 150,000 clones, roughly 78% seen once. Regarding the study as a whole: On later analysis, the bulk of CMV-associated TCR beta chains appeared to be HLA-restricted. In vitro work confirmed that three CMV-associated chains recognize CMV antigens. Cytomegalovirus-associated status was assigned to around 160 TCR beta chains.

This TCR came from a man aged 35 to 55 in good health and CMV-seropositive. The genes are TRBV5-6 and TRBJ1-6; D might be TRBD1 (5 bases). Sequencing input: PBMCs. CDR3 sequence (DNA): TGTGCCAGCAGCTATTTGACAGATAATTCACCCCTCCACTTT. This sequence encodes CASSYLTDNSPLHF.